The sequence of this TCR beta chain was determined in a study of T cell responses to AZD1222 COVID-19 vaccine. Regarding the study as a whole: After two AZD1222 doses, spike-specific TCR breadth and depth rose versus day 0.

The germline V gene has CDR1 SGHTA and CDR2 FQGNSA. V gave up 1 base and J gave up 7 bases; unmatched junction bases: 11. CDR3 length equals 16 residues. TCRdb keeps only in-frame clones here, not all; method: immunoSEQ multiplex PCR. The sample has approximately 60,000 clones, around 84% seen once. About this clone itself: The target antigen is unknown.

The chain recombines TRBV7-2 with TRBJ1-2; TRBD1 matches 8 bases. The sequencing here drew on peripheral blood, taken on day 0 of AZD1222 vaccination. The source of this sequence is an adult in good health. This chain's CDR3 is CASSLVVGRGLPGYTF. The CDR3 DNA reads as TGTGCCAGCAGCTTAGTGGTCGGCAGGGGGCTTCCTGGCTACACCTTC.